Listed below are T cell receptor beta chains from one sample, sequenced in a study of ipilimumab plus nivolumab after autologous stem cell transplantation. Libraries were prepared by immunoSEQ multiplex PCR; TCRdb keeps only in-frame clonotypes and omits some of them. This sample has over 75,000 clones, with around 80% found just once. The sequencing used PBMCs, collected in a trial of ipilimumab plus nivolumab as post-transplant consolidation. The source is a male donor with diffuse large B-cell lymphoma. CDR3s include the opening cysteine and the closing phenylalanine or tryptophan. D genes are given only for firm matches. Not every row has a clone size; where given, it reads once, few, many or a size class.

D gene	clone size	CDR3 length	V gene	J gene	CDR3 DNA	CDR3 protein
.	.	13	TRBV18	TRBJ1-1	TGTGCCAGCTCGCCAGACGTGAACACTGAAGCTTTCTTT	CASSPDVNTEAFF
TRBD2	.	16	TRBV2	TRBJ2-5	TGTGCCAGCAGTGGTGGGACTAGCACCGGAGCGGAGACCCAGTACTTC	CASSGGTSTGAETQYF
TRBD1	.	14	TRBV25-1	TRBJ1-1	TGTGCCAGCAGCGCAACAGGGGGAGGGACTGAAGCTTTCTTT	CASSATGGGTEAFF
TRBD2	.	17	TRBV18	TRBJ2-1	TGTGCCAGCTCACGTAACTCCCGAACTAGCGAGTACAATGAGCAGTTCTTC	CASSRNSRTSEYNEQFF
.	.	14	TRBV28	TRBJ1-1	TGTGCCAGCAGATATGGACATCCAAACACTGAAGCTTTCTTT	CASRYGHPNTEAFF
.	.	13	TRBV5-1	TRBJ1-1	TGCGCCAGCAGCCGGAGGGCGAACACTGAAGCTTTCTTT	CASSRRANTEAFF
.	.	13	TRBV7-2	TRBJ2-3	TGTGCCAGCAGCTTATCGTCGGGAGATACGCAGTATTTT	CASSLSSGDTQYF
TRBD2	few	18	TRBV10-2	TRBJ2-7	TGCGCCAGCAGTGAGCCCCACGGGACTAGCGGGGGGGCGGTGGAGCAGTACTTC	CASSEPHGTSGGAVEQYF
.	.	13	TRBV10-3	TRBJ1-2	TGTGCCATCAGTCCGGGTCCAGGAAATGGCTACACCTTC	CAISPGPGNGYTF
TRBD2	.	16	TRBV19	TRBJ2-1	TGTGCCAGTAGCTCTCCACCCGGGGGGGTATCGAATGAGCAGTTCTTC	CASSSPPGGVSNEQFF
TRBD1	.	14	TRBV5-4	TRBJ1-2	TGTGCCAGCAGCACCCCGGACAGGGTTGGTGGCTACACCTTC	CASSTPDRVGGYTF
.	.	14	TRBV18	TRBJ2-2	TGTGCCAGCTCCTCCGGACTAATTTCCGGGGAGCTGTTTTTT	CASSSGLISGELFF
.	.	14	TRBV2	TRBJ1-6	TGTGCCAGCAGTGAGAGGGGAAGGAATTCACCCCTCCACTTT	CASSERGRNSPLHF
.	.	16	TRBV5-1	TRBJ2-2	TGCGCCAGCAGCTTGGGCCCCCAGCCGAACACCGGGGAGCTGTTTTTT	CASSLGPQPNTGELFF
TRBD1	.	13	TRBV7-2	TRBJ1-2	TGTGCCAGCAGCCCCGACAGGGGTTATGGCTACACCTTC	CASSPDRGYGYTF
.	.	14	TRBV25-1	TRBJ1-1	TGTGCCAGCAGTGACCCGACAGTGTCCCCTGAAGCTTTCTTT	CASSDPTVSPEAFF
TRBD1	.	17	TRBV4-1	TRBJ1-3	TGCGCCAGCAGCCAAGACCTGGACAGGGAAGATGGAAACACCATATATTTT	CASSQDLDREDGNTIYF
.	once	11	TRBV29-1	TRBJ1-1	TGCAGCGTTGAGAGGGCCACTGAAGCTTTCTTT	CSVERATEAFF
.	.	16	TRBV7-2	TRBJ2-1	TGTGCCAGCAGCTTCCATTCGGCGGGGCGCGCCGATGAGCAGTTCTTC	CASSFHSAGRADEQFF
.	.	13	TRBV29-1	TRBJ1-5	TGCAGCGTTGAAGTTAGTAGCAATCAGCCCCAGCATTTT	CSVEVSSNQPQHF
TRBD1	.	14	TRBV19	TRBJ1-4	TGTGCCAGTAGTGAGACAGGGATAAGAGAAAAACTGTTTTTT	CASSETGIREKLFF
TRBD2	.	17	TRBV6-4	TRBJ2-3	TGTGCCAGCAGTGACCCGACCTGGCGGGGGGGGGCAGATACGCAGTATTTT	CASSDPTWRGGADTQYF
.	.	14	TRBV5-6	TRBJ2-7	TGTGCCAGCAGCTTGGAGCCGAGCTCCTACGAGCAGTACTTC	CASSLEPSSYEQYF
TRBD2	.	17	TRBV9	TRBJ2-5	TGTGCCAGCAGCGTAGGACTAGCGGGGGGGAACCAAGAGACCCAGTACTTC	CASSVGLAGGNQETQYF
TRBD2	.	16	TRBV10-2	TRBJ2-5	TGCGCCAGCAGTGAGGGTTCTAGCGGGGGGGGAGAGACCCAGTACTTC	CASSEGSSGGGETQYF
.	.	14	TRBV5-4	TRBJ2-5	TGTGCCAGTACCTCCGGGGGGCTACCGGAGACCCAGTACTTC	CASTSGGLPETQYF
.	few	18	TRBV7-9	TRBJ2-2	TGTGCCAGCAGCTTATGGCGGGGTCGAACGTGGGACACCGGGGAGCTGTTTTTT	CASSLWRGRTWDTGELFF
.	.	15	TRBV2	TRBJ2-5	TGTGCCAGCAGCGAAGGGACCGCCACGAGAAAGACCCAGTACTTC	CASSEGTATRKTQYF
TRBD2	.	16	TRBV4-1	TRBJ2-3	TGCGCCAGCAGCCAAGATTGGAGACTAGCGCTCGATACGCAGTATTTT	CASSQDWRLALDTQYF
TRBD1	.	19	TRBV5-1	TRBJ2-3	TGCGCCAGCAGCCCTGACAGGGTCGGATACGTTTTGGGCACAGATACGCAGTATTTT	CASSPDRVGYVLGTDTQYF